The rows below give T cell receptor beta chains drawn from one sample of a study of blood T cell repertoires in COVID-19. The protocol was immunoSEQ multiplex PCR, while the TCRdb copy is restricted to in-frame clones and leaves out a portion. This table has 70,000 or so clones, more than 75% appearing once. Sequencing was done on a sample of peripheral blood. Receptor source: a man aged 50 to 59 with active COVID-19. Each CDR3 is given with its conserved first and last residue. D genes are given only for firm matches. Size is stated for part of the rows, as once, few or many counts, or as a class when the clone is expanded.

V gene	D gene	clone size	J gene	CDR3 DNA	CDR3 protein
TRBV19	-	-	TRBJ1-2	TGTGCCAGTAGCGCGAGGGACTCTATCTCGGGGGGCTACACCTTC	CASSARDSISGGYTF
TRBV10-2	-	few	TRBJ1-5	TGCGCCAGCAGTGAGTCGGCGGGTAGCAATCAGCCCCAGCATTTT	CASSESAGSNQPQHF
TRBV6-5	-	-	TRBJ2-5	TGTGCCAGCAGTTATGGACAGACAATGATCCAAGAGACCCAGTACTTC	CASSYGQTMIQETQYF
TRBV11-2	TRBD2	-	TRBJ2-7	TGTGCCAGCAGCTTAGCAGCGGGAGGCCCCTACGAGCAGTACTTC	CASSLAAGGPYEQYF
TRBV6-5	-	-	TRBJ1-5	TGTGCCAGCAGTTCCGAGCCTTATAGCAATCAGCCCCAGCATTTT	CASSSEPYSNQPQHF
TRBV14	-	-	TRBJ2-3	TGTGCCAGCAGACCGACAAGATCTAGCACAGATACGCAGTATTTT	CASRPTRSSTDTQYF
TRBV27	TRBD1	-	TRBJ1-2	TGTGCCAGCAGTTTCGCAGGGTCAGGGGGCTATGGCTACACCTTC	CASSFAGSGGYGYTF
TRBV4-2	TRBD1	-	TRBJ2-7	TGTGCCAGCAGCCTGGGACAGGCCGAGCAGTACTTC	CASSLGQAEQYF
TRBV7-2	-	-	TRBJ1-2	TGTGCCAGCAGCTTAGCGGAGGGGTATGGCTACACCTTC	CASSLAEGYGYTF
TRBV28	-	few	TRBJ1-5	TGTGCCAGCAGTTGGGGAGAAGGTCAGCCCCAGCATTTT	CASSWGEGQPQHF
TRBV21-1	-	-	TRBJ1-2	TGTGCCAGCAGCACCCGGTCGGGTGGCTACACCTTC	CASSTRSGGYTF
TRBV6-5	-	-	TRBJ2-7	TGTGCCAGCAGTTACTCGGGGGGGGCGTTCGAGCAGTACTTC	CASSYSGGAFEQYF
TRBV24-1	TRBD1	-	TRBJ2-1	TGTGCCACCAGCGCCAGGGGGAATGAGCAGTTCTTC	CATSARGNEQFF
TRBV5-4	TRBD1	-	TRBJ2-6	TGTGCCAGCAGCTTTTCCAGGGGGAACGGGGCCAACGTCCTGACTTTC	CASSFSRGNGANVLTF
TRBV18	-	-	TRBJ2-1	TGTGCCAGCTCACCAAGGGCAGGGGCCGATGAGCAGTTCTTC	CASSPRAGADEQFF
TRBV29-1	-	-	TRBJ2-2	TGCAGCGTAAAAGAGGGCGGGGAGCTGTTTTTT	CSVKEGGELFF
TRBV7-2	TRBD1	-	TRBJ1-2	TGTGCCAGCAGCGTAACAGGGGGCTGGAACTATGGCTACACCTTC	CASSVTGGWNYGYTF
TRBV7-9	TRBD2	-	TRBJ2-5	TGTGCCAGCAGCTCCAGGGCTAGCGGGAGCGGGGAGACCCAGTACTTC	CASSSRASGSGETQYF
TRBV27	TRBD1	few	TRBJ2-2	TGTGCCAGCAAGCCGAGGGGACAGGGTTCGGGACACACCGGGGAGCTGTTTTTT	CASKPRGQGSGHTGELFF
TRBV11-2	TRBD1	-	TRBJ2-7	TGTGCCAGCAGCCAGGGACAGCCCAAAGCCTACGAGCAGTACTTC	CASSQGQPKAYEQYF
TRBV6-6	TRBD1	-	TRBJ2-4	TGTGCCAGCTCCGACAGGGTCTCGAACATTCAGTACTTC	CASSDRVSNIQYF
TRBV10-3	-	-	TRBJ2-5	TGTGCCATCAGTGAGGGGGCATCCGGGGAGACCCAGTACTTC	CAISEGASGETQYF
TRBV19	-	-	TRBJ1-2	TGTGCCAGTAGTATGTCACAGGGCTATGGCTACACCTTC	CASSMSQGYGYTF
TRBV12-3/TRBV12-4	-	-	TRBJ2-5	TGTGCCAGCAGTTTGGCGGCCGTGGAGACCCAGTACTTC	CASSLAAVETQYF
TRBV4-2	-	-	TRBJ1-5	TGTGCCAGCAGCCAAGAGTCACCGCAGGGTGCTCAGCCCCAGCATTTT	CASSQESPQGAQPQHF
TRBV5-4	TRBD1	-	TRBJ2-4	TGTGCCAGCAGCTTGGCTGGGACAGGGGGTACCAAAAACATTCAGTACTTC	CASSLAGTGGTKNIQYF
TRBV29-1	TRBD2	-	TRBJ2-1	TGCAGCGTCTCCTTTAGCGGGAATGCCTACAATGAGCAGTTCTTC	CSVSFSGNAYNEQFF
TRBV10-3	TRBD1	-	TRBJ2-7	TGTGCCATCAGTGAGCTCCTGGACAGGGTTCGCGAGCAGTACTTC	CAISELLDRVREQYF
TRBV7-2	-	-	TRBJ1-2	TGTGCCAGCAGCTTAGCCCAGGGCCCAGTCGGGGGCTACACCTTC	CASSLAQGPVGGYTF
TRBV4-3	TRBD1	-	TRBJ2-5	TGCGCCAGCAGCCAAGGTAGCGGGACAGGGGCAGAGACCCAGTACTTC	CASSQGSGTGAETQYF
TRBV5-6	-	-	TRBJ2-5	TGTGCCAGCAGCTTGGCGCAGGGGGGTCAAGAGACCCAGTACTTC	CASSLAQGGQETQYF
TRBV3-1/TRBV3-2	-	-	TRBJ1-4	TGTGCCAGCAGCCTACGGACGGGGACAACTAATGAAAAACTGTTTTTT	CASSLRTGTTNEKLFF
TRBV28	-	-	TRBJ2-7	TGTGCCAGCAGTTCCGACTTATCCTACGAGCAGTACTTC	CASSSDLSYEQYF
TRBV29-1	-	-	TRBJ2-7	TGCAGCGCCAGGGGTGTTATACCCTACGAGCAGTACTTC	CSARGVIPYEQYF
TRBV7-2	TRBD1	-	TRBJ1-5	TGTGCCAGCAGCTCGGCAGGGGGCGGTTGGAGCAATCAGCCCCAGCATTTT	CASSSAGGGWSNQPQHF
TRBV3-1/TRBV3-2	TRBD2	-	TRBJ2-1	TGTGCCAGCAGCCACCGAGCGGGAGTTGGTAATGAGCAGTTCTTC	CASSHRAGVGNEQFF
TRBV18	TRBD1	-	TRBJ2-3	TGTGCCAGCTCATGGACAGGGAGCACAGATACGCAGTATTTT	CASSWTGSTDTQYF
TRBV25-1	-	-	TRBJ2-1	TGTGCCAGCAGTTATTTTGTTGCGGAGCAGTTCTTC	CASSYFVAEQFF
TRBV19	TRBD1	-	TRBJ1-1	TGTGCCAGTAGTAATTGGGCCAGGGGGCGAGGGGCTGAAGCTTTCTTT	CASSNWARGRGAEAFF
TRBV27	-	-	TRBJ1-2	TGTGCCAGCAGTTTCTCAGGGGTCGGCTACACCTTC	CASSFSGVGYTF
TRBV5-6	-	-	TRBJ2-3	TGTGCCAGCAGCCAAGCTTATTACCGACAGGCTAGCACAGATACGCAGTATTTT	CASSQAYYRQASTDTQYF
TRBV7-7	-	-	TRBJ2-5	TGTGCTAGCAGCTCATTCGGAGGAGAAGGGACCCAGTACTTC	CASSSFGGEGTQYF
TRBV7-9	-	few	TRBJ1-2	TGTGCCAGCAGCTTCGACGGGTCCTATGGCTACACCTTC	CASSFDGSYGYTF
TRBV7-7	-	-	TRBJ2-1	TGTGCTAGCAGCTTATCCACGCAGGATGAGCAGTTCTTC	CASSLSTQDEQFF
TRBV4-1	TRBD1	-	TRBJ2-7	TGCGCCAGCAGCCTCGAGCCCCCGGGACAGATATCCTACGAGCAGTACTTC	CASSLEPPGQISYEQYF
TRBV7-2	-	few	TRBJ2-3	TGTGCCAGCAGCTGGAGGGCTAGCGGCACAGATACGCAGTATTTT	CASSWRASGTDTQYF
TRBV5-5	-	-	TRBJ1-1	TGTGCCAGCAGAACCCAACCGGCAGGGCACACTGAAGCTTTCTTT	CASRTQPAGHTEAFF
TRBV19	-	-	TRBJ1-4	TGTGCCACCTTGGGGGGGACAACTAATGAAAAACTGTTTTTT	CATLGGTTNEKLFF
TRBV19	TRBD2	once	TRBJ2-7	TGTGCCAGTAGCAAACTAGCGGGAGCCCTCTACGAGCAGTACTTC	CASSKLAGALYEQYF
TRBV24-1	TRBD1	-	TRBJ2-3	TGTGCCACCAGTGACCCGGACAGGGCCAACACAGATACGCAGTATTTT	CATSDPDRANTDTQYF
TRBV9	TRBD1	few	TRBJ1-1	TGTGCCAGCAGCGGCCGACAGGGGTTGTTCACTGAAGCTTTCTTT	CASSGRQGLFTEAFF
TRBV9	TRBD1	few	TRBJ1-2	TGTGCCAGCAGCGCCGGGACAGGGTTCTACTATGGCTACACCTTC	CASSAGTGFYYGYTF
TRBV6-5	TRBD1	-	TRBJ2-7	TGTGCCAGCACGGGACAGTCCTACGAGCAGTACTTC	CASTGQSYEQYF